This T cell receptor beta chain is drawn from a study of blood T cell repertoires in COVID-19. The CDR3 spans 13 residues. Germline CDR1 LGHNA, CDR2 YSLEER. V was pared by 3 bases and J by 7 bases, with 5 bases of the junction left unmatched. The assay was immunoSEQ multiplex PCR, and TCRdb's table has in-frame clones only and misses some. The sample contains some 320,000 clones, 90% of which appear only once. Sequencing input: PBMCs or T cells enriched from blood (not recorded which). J is TRBJ2-7 and V is TRBV4-3; 8 bases line up with TRBD1. This receptor was taken from a man aged 60 to 75 who had recovered from COVID-19. CDR3 nucleotide sequence: TGCGCCAGCAGCCAGACAGGGGCGGGGGAGCAGTACTTC. The encoded protein is CASSQTGAGEQYF.